This TCR beta chain appears in the sequencing data of a study of T cells expressing NK-cell markers. Each CDR3 protein gets one entry in TCRdb, which reprocessed the 5' RACE reads and gives no DNA. Its clone listing holds about 180,000 distinct CDR3 sequences. CDR3 length: 18 residues. The chain carries TRBV12-3 or TRBV12-4 and TRBJ1-5. The source of this sequence is a woman between 18 and 70 years old in good health. The sequencing sample was made of blood T cells: a sorted CD56 or NKG2C T cell subset, CD4+ or CD8+ T cells, or bulk PBMC T cells (not recorded which). This chain's CDR3 is CASSGGVLAFNSNQPQHF.